The sequence of this T cell receptor (beta chain) was determined in a study of shared clonotypes between healthy human individuals (TCRdb year 2020). Broadly, across the study: The cohort comprised a couple of women and a few men aged 18 to 49 years. For each donor, CD4 naive and CD4 memory were each given three plates, CD8 naive was given two plates, and CD8 memory was given one plate. Blood TCR repertoires of a handful of healthy adults were deeply sequenced to estimate repertoire size and the extent of clonotype sharing between individuals. To increase sequencing depth and limit assay-specific biases, different laboratories used diverse techniques to prepare libraries and sequence TCR repertoires. Each donor's leukapheresis produced roughly between about 0.9 and 9.5 billion PBMCs. Broad study findings and their caveats: Approximately 5% of naive CD4, 3.5% of naive CD8, approximately 2.2% of memory CD4, and about 0.4% of memory CD8 clonotypes were shared across several donors. Even with the large sequencing depth, rarefaction of the sorted-subset datasets indicated that sequencing was incomplete. The small number of donors limited the genetic and exposure-history diversity represented. Naive subsets generally had larger estimated clonotype richness than memory subsets. Pairwise subsampling indicated that sequencing depth was expected to affect the degree of clonotype sharing among donors. Clonotypes shared by all four sorted-subset donors showed higher generation probabilities than non-shared clonotypes. Sampling was limited to blood, and TCR repertoires in tissue likely differ from TCR repertoires in blood.

On this clone: The target of this receptor is not known. It has no much larger one-base neighbor in the sample; base qualities were not kept.

TCR CDR3 regions were amplified from genomic DNA by multiplex PCR using the deep immunoSEQ assay. For each cell subset, the extracted genomic DNA was distributed evenly across all wells of several immunoSEQ 96-well plates, and each plate served as one replicate. For sorted subsets, around 200 ng genomic DNA, equal to tens of thousands of T cell genomes, was loaded into each replicate PCR. Purified libraries were measured with a Qubit 3.0 fluorometer, size-checked on a Bioanalyzer 2100, and measured again with the KAPA Library Quantification kit. Each immunoSEQ 96-well plate was sequenced on its own single-read 150-cycle Illumina NextSeq 550 flow cell. The study's own analysis went as follows. Because the immunoSEQ output held only junctional sequences and lacked quality scores, the filtering could not match the filtering applied to full-length reads. To assign V/J genes and CDR3, sequences were annotated against IMGT germline references using PyIR, a Python wrapper for IgBLAST v1.9. Reads with weak V/J assignments (E-value above 1e-6), missing CDR3, stop codons, out-of-frame junctions, or ambiguous translated residues were removed. V3J clonotypes were defined as sequences sharing an identical inferred V gene, J gene, and CDR3 amino acid sequence. Percentage overlap between repertoires was computed as shared unique clonotypes divided by the size of the smaller repertoire. Repertoire richness was assessed with RTK rarefaction, the Chao1 estimator, and Recon v2.1 estimates of unobserved clonotypes. For all TCRbeta clonotypes obtained by the gDNA method from four donors, generation probabilities were computed with OLGA. Imported from immuneACCESS, the table was reduced by TCRdb to in-frame sequences with V and J called. These copies leave out some clones; in studies compared against another copy, an unresolved V gene accounts for under half, and the cause of the remainder is not known. D and trimming were read from the DNA, whereas the V and J calls and clone size are those reported in that table. The sample profile shows about 2.3 million clones; about 90% of them were found once. Together, the top ten hold 0.37% of the sample.

The germline V gene encodes CDR1 GTSNPN and CDR2 SVGIG (reference sequence). Measured from the cysteine to the phenylalanine, the CDR3 is 16 residues long. The retained sequence is limited to the CDR3, 48 bases, with the frame set at the first base. V is trimmed back by 4 bases and J by 4 bases, and the junction contains 16 bases that no gene match accounts for. The donors were healthy, HIV-negative adults who had no recently reported acute infections or vaccinations. Every donor was a Caucasian adult living in Nashville, Tennessee, USA. Magnetic negative selection was used to enrich CD4+ T cells, after which naive cells were positively selected on CD45RA and the negative fraction became the memory subset. Blood was collected by leukapheresis, and PBMCs were isolated by Ficoll-Histopaque density gradient centrifugation and then cryopreserved in liquid nitrogen vapor phase. Analytical flow cytometry was used to check the purity and quantity of every magnetically sorted T cell population. Each sorted fraction had its genomic DNA isolated and then quantified by UV absorbance on a Nanodrop 2000c.

The V and J segments used are TRBV30 and TRBJ2-7; 7 junctional bases match TRBD2. The clonotype originates from a man younger than 35 in good health. Some clones in this sample may be carry-over from other donors' samples. Specimen: naive CD4+ T cells from PBMCs. The cell subset or site label, as the study defines it: CD45RA+ positively selected. This receptor carries the CDR3 CAWKGMSGLGIYEQYF. The DNA is as follows: TGTGCCTGGAAGGGGATGTCCGGACTAGGTATTTACGAGCAGTACTTC. With the portions outside the CDR3 filled from the reference TRBV30 and TRBJ2-7 genes, the complete variable region becomes SQTIHQWPATLVQPVGSPLSLECTVEGTSNPNLYWYRQAAGRGLQLLFYSVGIGQISSEVPQNLSASRPQDRQFILSSKKLLLSDSGFYLCAWKGMSGLGIYEQYFGPGTRLTVT.